This is a list of T cell receptor beta chains from one sample in a study of vaccination and CD4 T cells after COVID-19. TCRdb passed the PCR reads through MiXCR, listing each CDR3 protein once. The sample consists of about 25,000 distinct CDR3 sequences, 30% of them appearing once. These receptors are not linked to any known antigen. Sequencing used CD4+ T cells from blood, cultured in vitro, obtained about 7 months after SARS-CoV-2 vaccination. The receptors derive from a human donor who had recovered from COVID-19. The CDR3 runs from the conserved cysteine through the conserved F or W. D genes are given only for firm matches. Not all rows give a size; the values are once, few, many and, for expanded clones, a class.

clone_size j_call d_call v_call cdr3_aa cdr3_nt
. TRBJ2-3 TRBD2 TRBV27 CASKGRAVDTQYF TGTGCCAGCAAAGGGAGGGCCGTAGATACGCAGTATTTT
few TRBJ2-1 . TRBV6-2/TRBV6-3 CASRRERPAADEQFF TGTGCCAGCAGGAGGGAACGGCCTGCAGCGGATGAGCAGTTCTTC
few TRBJ2-7 . TRBV28 CASSHRTVIRQYF TGTGCCAGCAGCCATCGGACAGTTATTAGGCAGTACTTC
. TRBJ2-7 . TRBV6-5 CASSYASSRSYEQYF TGTGCCAGCAGTTACGCGTCTAGCCGGAGCTACGAGCAGTACTTC
. TRBJ2-3 TRBD1 TRBV20-1 CSAPRANRGSDTQYF TGCAGTGCTCCAAGAGCCAACAGGGGGTCGGATACGCAGTATTTT
. TRBJ2-3 . TRBV6-2/TRBV6-3 CASRLNTQYF TGTGCCAGCAGACTAAATACGCAGTATTTT
few TRBJ1-2 TRBD1 TRBV24-1 CATSEPGQAFYGYTF TGTGCCACCAGTGAACCGGGACAGGCCTTCTATGGCTACACCTTC
few TRBJ1-5 . TRBV20-1 CSARGGGGNQPQHF TGCAGTGCTAGAGGTGGGGGTGGGAATCAGCCCCAGCATTTT
. TRBJ2-7 . TRBV7-2 CASSLARQDGEQYF TGTGCCAGCAGCTTAGCACGGCAGGATGGCGAGCAGTACTTC
. TRBJ2-5 TRBD2 TRBV7-2 CASSFSSGIQETQYF TGTGCCAGCAGCTTTTCTAGCGGGATACAAGAGACCCAGTACTTC
. TRBJ2-5 TRBD1 TRBV28 CASSSGGASKETQYF TGTGCCAGCAGCTCAGGGGGCGCTTCTAAAGAGACCCAGTACTTC
. TRBJ2-3 TRBD2 TRBV20-1 CSAPGTSKDTQYF TGCAGTGCTCCCGGGACTAGCAAAGATACGCAGTATTTT
. TRBJ2-3 . TRBV19 CASSRLGAADTQYF TGTGCCAGTAGCCGACTTGGGGCAGCAGATACGCAGTATTTT
. TRBJ2-2 . TRBV6-1 CASSRWGEFGSVLFF TGTGCCAGCAGTAGATGGGGGGAATTTGGGTCCGTGCTGTTTTTT
few TRBJ1-5 . TRBV20-1 CSARVPGQNQPQHF TGCAGTGCTAGAGTGCCCGGGCAGAATCAGCCCCAGCATTTT
once TRBJ2-1 . TRBV28 CASRDSRVVEQFF TGTGCCAGCAGGGACTCGAGGGTGGTTGAGCAGTTCTTC
medium-sized TRBJ2-1 TRBD2 TRBV7-2 CASSPGLAGVHEQFF TGTGCCAGCAGCCCGGGACTAGCGGGAGTTCATGAGCAGTTCTTC
once TRBJ2-1 TRBD1 TRBV25-1 CASSGTTGTVGNNEQFF TGTGCCAGCAGTGGAACAACCGGGACAGTGGGTAACAATGAGCAGTTCTTC
few TRBJ2-5 TRBD1 TRBV20-1 CSAITGGAKETQYF TGCAGTGCCATCACAGGGGGCGCAAAAGAGACCCAGTACTTC
. TRBJ1-1 . TRBV20-1 CSATFMNTEAFF TGCAGTGCCACATTTATGAACACTGAAGCTTTCTTT
few TRBJ1-1 . TRBV28 CASSSRVNTEAFF TGTGCCAGCAGCAGTAGGGTGAACACTGAAGCTTTCTTT
. TRBJ1-1 . TRBV6-1 CASSVRQRTTEAFF TGTGCCAGCAGTGTACGACAGAGGACCACTGAAGCTTTCTTT
. TRBJ2-6 . TRBV27 CASITTGGANVLTF TGTGCCAGCATCACAACTGGGGGGGCCAACGTCCTGACTTTC
. TRBJ1-6 . TRBV4-1 CASSQGLSPLHF TGCGCCAGCAGCCAGGGGCTTTCACCCCTCCACTTT
. TRBJ1-2 . TRBV7-2 CASSSSVGEGHGYTF TGTGCCAGCAGTTCTTCCGTGGGGGAGGGGCATGGCTACACCTTC
few TRBJ2-1 . TRBV6-1 CASTRQASASSYNEQFF TGTGCCAGCACCCGACAGGCTAGCGCGAGCTCCTACAATGAGCAGTTCTTC
. TRBJ2-7 TRBD2 TRBV28 CASSQISGSYGYEQYF TGTGCCAGCAGCCAGATTAGCGGGAGTTATGGCTACGAGCAGTACTTC
few TRBJ2-7 TRBD1 TRBV10-1 CASSESGTGGEQYF TGCGCCAGCAGTGAGTCGGGGACAGGGGGCGAGCAGTACTTC
few TRBJ1-2 . TRBV20-1 CSASNPQGGYGYTF TGCAGTGCTAGCAACCCACAGGGCGGATATGGCTACACCTTC
few TRBJ2-1 TRBD2 TRBV7-3 CASSLTTGGWQFF TGTGCCAGCAGCTTAACGACGGGAGGGTGGCAGTTCTTC
. TRBJ1-1 TRBD1 TRBV20-1 CSARDYGTGLKEAFF TGCAGTGCTAGAGATTACGGGACAGGGTTGAAAGAAGCTTTCTTT